This T cell receptor (beta chain) emerged from a study of post-analysis software for immune sequencing data. About the research overall: Both relapsing-remitting and secondary progressive multiple sclerosis featured among the disease courses, as did progressive-relapsing multiple sclerosis. Regarding the study as a whole: Patients had higher frequencies than controls of five TRBV segments, including TRBV5-6, TRBV5-1 and TRBV20-1.

This CDR3 is built from 11 residues. Germline V gene sequence: CDR1 DFQATT, CDR2 SNEGSKA (reference sequence). Included in the TCR beta cDNA libraries were unique molecular identifiers. A population of about 0.95 to 10 million T cells gave rise to 400,000 to 550,000 cDNA molecules. Each CDR3 protein is one row after TCRdb ran MiXCR on the PCR reads. This sample has 350,000 to 450,000 distinct CDR3 sequences, with about a third found just once. This clonotype was counted only a few times. The antigen is unknown. The germline gene is not matched at one end of the junction; a read error may be the cause. The gene calls are TRBV20-1 and TRBJ1-1; D gene uncertain. The sample consisted of blood. The sequence derives from a girl between 10 and 17 years old with multiple sclerosis. This CDR3 reads CSARENSEAFF. The CDR3 DNA reads as TGCAGTGCTAGAGAGAACAGTGAAGCTTTCTTT.